This T cell receptor (beta chain) was sequenced for a study of blood T cell repertoires in acute mononucleosis (TCRdb year 2020). In terms of the full investigation: To capture the primary response, acute-phase samples were obtained within 2 weeks of when symptoms began. In acute infection, YVL-BR-specific cells made up a mean of around 2.1% of blood CD8 T cells and GLC-BM-specific cells made up a mean of approximately 1%. A mean blood EBV load of roughly 3.8 log10 genome copies per million B cells was observed during acute infection, and a mean blood EBV load of 2.5 to 3 was observed at convalescence.

The time point label of this sample denotes: acute infectious mononucleosis, at clinical presentation within 2 weeks of symptom onset (visit 1). CD8 T cell responses to two immunodominant EBV epitopes, BRLF1 109 (YVL-BR) and BMLF1 280 (GLC-BM), were tracked in the study over primary infection. A positive serum heterophile antibody test together with EBV viral capsid antigen-specific IgM pointed to primary EBV infection. As a first step, magnetic positive selection (MACS) was used to enrich total CD8 T cells from the PBMCs. A FACSAria III was used to sort live CD3+ CD8+ tetramer+ cells to a purity above 95%. Cells were sorted with a PE-conjugated tetramer loaded with the BRLF1 109-117 peptide. After tetramer sorting, TCR repertoires of EBV epitope-specific CD8 T cells were deep-sequenced directly ex vivo at acute infection and at convalescence. The donors were three individuals between about 18 and 30 years old who had clinical acute infectious mononucleosis and laboratory evidence of primary EBV infection. Heparinized peripheral blood was drawn at clinical presentation with mononucleosis symptoms and again about 6 months later. Ficoll-Paque density gradient centrifugation was used to isolate PBMCs.

For TCR profiling, total RNA from no fewer than 9,000 sorted tetramer+ CD8 T cells was reverse transcribed into cDNA. PCR amplification of CDR3 regions used primers annealing to V and J regions and added unique molecular identifiers so that templates could be tracked. TCRalpha and TCRbeta chains were profiled using the immunoSEQ platform, including its sequencing and error-correction standards. The authors processed their data as follows. Clonal copy numbers were corrected for sequencing and PCR errors, and IMGT conventions were followed to define CDR3s. Analysis was restricted to productive rearrangements and performed with immunoSEQ Analyzer versions 2.0 and 3.0, while gene-pairing frequencies underwent further processing in Microsoft Excel. Circos plots were used to visualize V-J pairings, and MEME plus a custom motifSearch program were used to find CDR3 motifs. The OLGA algorithm was used to calculate the probability of generation of TCR sequences. A clonotype seen at both visits was called persistent, a clonotype seen only at the acute visit was called nonpersistent, and a clonotype seen only at convalescence was called de novo. An amino acid clonotype used by more than one donor was defined as a public TCR. What TCRdb holds here is the immuneACCESS table cut down to in-frame rearrangements. Part of the clones is not present; checked against another copy, under half of the missing clones reflect an unresolved V gene, and the others are unexplained. V and J calls and clone size are copied from that table; D and trimming were computed from the DNA. Recorded for this sample are several thousand clones; less than 30% of them occurred a single time. 28% of the sample rests with the top ten.

On the study overall, not on this receptor specifically: Just 8.5% to 9% of the unique acute clonotypes remained in convalescence, but these persisting clonotypes accounted for most of the response, and new, diverse de novo clonotypes seemingly replaced the other acute clonotypes. The low acute-to-convalescent clonotype overlap might be partly explained by sampling error, because only a fraction of each donor's blood was analyzed. In TCR repertoire selection for BRLF1 (YVL-BR), TCRalpha CDR3 motifs had a dominant role, while TCRbeta had a minimal role. With just three donors in the cohort, the group averages were based on very few individuals.

CDR1 MNHEY and CDR2 SMNVEV were looked up in the germline V gene (reference sequence). V gives up 2 bases and J gives up 0 bases, and the segment between their germline ends measures 8 bases. The CDR3 contains 16 residues, cysteine and phenylalanine counted. Here the CDR3 DNA is all that survives: 48 bases in frame from base 1. As to this clone: The record has no base qualities; no much larger clone is one base away.

The TCR originated in a woman under 30 with infectious mononucleosis caused by EBV. The chain is made from TRBV27 and TRBJ2-6, with no confident D gene call. The source was EBV YVL epitope tetramer+ CD8+ T cells sorted from PBMCs, collected during acute infectious mononucleosis. Per the publication, the cell subset or site label means: CD8 T cells binding a tetramer with EBV BRLF1 109-117 peptide (YVL-BR). The CDR3 has the sequence CASSLISDSGANVLTF. The nucleotides are TGTGCCAGCAGTTTAATTTCGGACTCTGGGGCCAACGTCCTGACTTTC.